The clone carrying this T cell receptor (beta chain) was counted a few times. What it binds is unknown. With a J-beta primer mix and a sample-barcoded 5' primer, a second PCR ran about 7 to 11 cycles. Via MiXCR, TCRdb re-called the 5' RACE reads, giving one row per CDR3 protein. The sample holds some 890,000 distinct CDR3 sequences, approximately 32% seen once. V lost 7 bases, J lost 4 bases, and 13 bases lay in between. Germline V CDR1 and CDR2: MDHEN, SYDVKM. This CDR3 comprises 13 residues. The sample comes from a study of blood T cells in healthy people across ages. General observations from the study: Lack of knowledge of donor CMV status possibly confounded expanded clonotype changes.

This same sample was also part of a study on T cells of mothers and their children. That report notes: Persistent microchimeric T cell clones were not found at ~100 per million sensitivity.

This clonotype was obtained from a woman in her 40s in good health. The chain links TRBV28 to TRBJ1-2; D uncertain. Sequencing was carried out using blood. CDR3 residues: CASIHPGSYGYTF. In DNA, the CDR3 is TGTGCCAGCATCCACCCGGGGTCCTATGGCTACACCTTC.